This TCR beta chain was identified in a study of lymphopenia after photon versus proton radiotherapy. The assay was immunoSEQ multiplex PCR, and TCRdb's table has in-frame clones only and misses some. The sample yields about 40,000 clones, roughly 86% seen once. In regard to this clone: Its cognate antigen is unknown.

Study-wide results and caveats: Larger post-nadir TCR diversity loss correlated inversely with survival in deceased patients. Post-nadir diversity loss with photons came from oligoclonal expansion, particularly CD8+ Temra cells. Proton therapy kept repertoires fairly stable, unlike photons, which gained effector/memory cells.

The CDR3 totals 16 residues. Trimming cost V 1 base and J 6 bases; bases outside gene matches: 6. Germline V CDR1 and CDR2: SGHTA, FQGNSA. The chain recombines TRBV7-2 with TRBJ2-4, with 10 nucleotides matching TRBD1. The origin of this receptor is a woman in her seventies with pancreatic cancer. Some clones in this sample may be carry-over from other donors' samples. Sequenced here: peripheral blood, sampled from a patient treated with proton-based radiotherapy. The CDR3 coding sequence is TGTGCCAGCAGCTTAGGACAGGGGGCGGTTTTAAACATTCAGTACTTC. It is translated as CASSLGQGAVLNIQYF.